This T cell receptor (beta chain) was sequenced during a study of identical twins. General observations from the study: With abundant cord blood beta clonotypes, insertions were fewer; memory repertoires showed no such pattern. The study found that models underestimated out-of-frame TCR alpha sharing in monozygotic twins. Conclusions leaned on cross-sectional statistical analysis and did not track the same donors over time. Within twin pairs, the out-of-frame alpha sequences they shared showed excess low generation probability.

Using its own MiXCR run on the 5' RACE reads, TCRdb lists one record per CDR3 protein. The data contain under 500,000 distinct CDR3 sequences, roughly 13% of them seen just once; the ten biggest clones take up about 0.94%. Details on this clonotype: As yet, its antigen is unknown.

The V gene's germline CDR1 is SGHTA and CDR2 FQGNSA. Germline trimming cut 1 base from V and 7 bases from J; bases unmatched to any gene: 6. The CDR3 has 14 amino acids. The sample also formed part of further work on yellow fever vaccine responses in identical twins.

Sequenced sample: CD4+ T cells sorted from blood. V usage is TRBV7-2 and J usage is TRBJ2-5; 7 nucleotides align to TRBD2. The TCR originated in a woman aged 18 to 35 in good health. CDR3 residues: CASSLESGGGTQYF. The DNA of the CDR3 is TGTGCCAGCAGCTTAGAAAGCGGCGGGGGGACCCAGTACTTC.